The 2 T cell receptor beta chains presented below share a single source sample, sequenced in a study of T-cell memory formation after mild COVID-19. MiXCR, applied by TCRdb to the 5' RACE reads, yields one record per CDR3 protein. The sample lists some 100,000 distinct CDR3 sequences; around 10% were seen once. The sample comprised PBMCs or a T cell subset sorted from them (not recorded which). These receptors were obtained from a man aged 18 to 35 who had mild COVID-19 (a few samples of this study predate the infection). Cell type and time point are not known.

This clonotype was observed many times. CDR3 amino acids: CASSLVWGGGTEAFF. The CDR3 bases are TGTGCCAGCAGCTTAGTATGGGGCGGAGGCACTGAAGCTTTCTTT. The rearrangement uses TRBV7-8 and TRBJ1-1, with D possibly being TRBD1 (5 bases). Trimming left V 1 base short and J 4 bases short, with 13 bases between. Germline CDR1 reads SGHVS; CDR2 reads FQNEAQ. The CDR3 runs 15 residues.

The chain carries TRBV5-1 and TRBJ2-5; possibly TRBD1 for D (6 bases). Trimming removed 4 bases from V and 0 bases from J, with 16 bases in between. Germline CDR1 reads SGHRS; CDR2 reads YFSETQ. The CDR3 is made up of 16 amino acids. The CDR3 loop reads CASSPNRVLYQETQYF. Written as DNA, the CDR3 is TGCGCCAGCAGCCCAAACAGGGTCCTGTACCAAGAGACCCAGTACTTC. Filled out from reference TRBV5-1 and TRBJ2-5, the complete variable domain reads KAGVTQTPRYLIKTRGQQVTLSCSPISGHRSVSWYQQTPGQGLQFLFEYFSETQRNKGNFPGRFSGRQFSNSRSEMNVSTLELGDSALYLCASSPNRVLYQETQYFGPGTRLLVL.